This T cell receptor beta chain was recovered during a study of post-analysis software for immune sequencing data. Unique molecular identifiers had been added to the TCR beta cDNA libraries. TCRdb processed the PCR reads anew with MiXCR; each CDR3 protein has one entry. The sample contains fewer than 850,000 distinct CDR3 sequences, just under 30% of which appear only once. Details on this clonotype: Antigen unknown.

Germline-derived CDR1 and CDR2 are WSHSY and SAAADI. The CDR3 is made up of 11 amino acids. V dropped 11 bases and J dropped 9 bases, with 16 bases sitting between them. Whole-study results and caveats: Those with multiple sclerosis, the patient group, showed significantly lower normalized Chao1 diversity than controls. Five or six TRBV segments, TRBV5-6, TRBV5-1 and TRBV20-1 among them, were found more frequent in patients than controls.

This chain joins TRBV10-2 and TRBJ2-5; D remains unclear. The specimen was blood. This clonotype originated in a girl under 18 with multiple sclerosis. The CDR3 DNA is TGCGCCGTCCAGGTCGACGAGGCCCAGTACTTC. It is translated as CAVQVDEAQYF.